These T cell receptor beta chains were read from a single sample in a study of blood T cell repertoires in COVID-19. Clones were read by immunoSEQ multiplex PCR, and TCRdb kept only the in-frame ones, dropping some. The table lists around 170,000 clones, under 90% of them singletons. The sequenced sample consisted of PBMCs or T cells enriched from blood (not recorded which). Source of these receptors: a man over 45 who had recovered from COVID-19. CDR3s include the opening cysteine and the closing phenylalanine or tryptophan. The D gene is left open where the match is weak. Only part of the rows carry a size: once, few, many, or a class if the clone is expanded.

few TRBJ1-2 . TRBV7-8 TGTGCCAGCAGCCCGGGAGGGTTGGGATCGGCCTATGGCTACACCTTC CASSPGGLGSAYGYTF
. TRBJ1-3 . TRBV6-5 TGTGCCAGCACCGCTGGAAACACCATATATTTT CASTAGNTIYF
. TRBJ2-7 TRBD2 TRBV9 TGTGCCAGCAGCTTAACGGGGGGTTACTACGAGCAGTACTTC CASSLTGGYYEQYF
. TRBJ2-7 TRBD2 TRBV7-2 TGTGCCAGCCTAGCGGGGGGGGCCTACGAGCAGTACTTC CASLAGGAYEQYF
. TRBJ2-3 . TRBV5-1 TGCGCCAGCAGCCTTCTGGCCGGGAGCCCAGATACGCAGTATTTT CASSLLAGSPDTQYF
once TRBJ2-5 TRBD1 TRBV6-5 TGTGCCAGCAGTTACTTGGGACAGGGTAAAAAAACCCAGTACTTC CASSYLGQGKKTQYF
. TRBJ1-2 . TRBV24-1 TGTGCCACCAGTGATTGGTCAACAGGGTCCTATGGCTACACCTTC CATSDWSTGSYGYTF
. TRBJ2-2 . TRBV14 TGTGCCAGCAGCCAAGTGAGGAGTACCGGGGAGCTGTTTTTT CASSQVRSTGELFF
. TRBJ1-2 . TRBV3-1/TRBV3-2 TGTGCCAGCAGCCCCTACTCACGAGGCGATAACTATGGCTACACCTTC CASSPYSRGDNYGYTF
. TRBJ1-5 . TRBV19 TGTGCCAGTAGTATTAGCCAGATTAGCAATCAGCCCCAGCATTTT CASSISQISNQPQHF
. TRBJ1-1 TRBD1 TRBV19 TGTGCCACCAGATCGGACAGGGTGAACACTGAAGCTTTCTTT CATRSDRVNTEAFF
. TRBJ1-1 TRBD1 TRBV5-1 TGCGCCAGCAGCTACTTACAGGGGAGCGCTGAAGCTTTCTTT CASSYLQGSAEAFF
. TRBJ1-2 TRBD1 TRBV6-2/TRBV6-3 TGTGCCAGCAGCCGCATGGGGACAGGGGGATTTGACTATGGCTACACCTTC CASSRMGTGGFDYGYTF
. TRBJ1-2 . TRBV6-5 TGTGCCAGCAGCTCCCCTGGGGGGGTGTATGGCTACACCTTC CASSSPGGVYGYTF
. TRBJ2-5 TRBD1 TRBV3-1/TRBV3-2 TGTGCCAGCAGGGGACAGGGGGCAGAGACCCAGTACTTC CASRGQGAETQYF
. TRBJ1-6 TRBD1 TRBV2 TGTGCCAGCAGGGTCTGGACAGGGAGCTCACCCCTCCACTTT CASRVWTGSSPLHF
once TRBJ1-4 . TRBV5-1 TGCGCCAGCAGCCCGGGACTATTTTTT CASSPGLFF
. TRBJ2-2 TRBD1 TRBV4-1 TGCGCCAGCAGCCAACGGCCGGGCCAGGGGGTTACCGGGGAGCTGTTTTTT CASSQRPGQGVTGELFF
few TRBJ2-1 . TRBV9 TGTGCCAGCGGGGTGGAGGCGGGGACTTACAATGAGCAGTTCTTC CASGVEAGTYNEQFF
. TRBJ2-5 . TRBV5-4 TGTGCCAGCAGCCCGAGCGCAGGGCGGCAAGAGACCCAGTACTTC CASSPSAGRQETQYF
. TRBJ1-2 . TRBV4-1 TGCGCCAGCAGCCAACATCCCGTGGAGTCTCCAGCTGGCTACACCTTC CASSQHPVESPAGYTF
once TRBJ2-2 TRBD1 TRBV9 TGTGCCAGCAGCGCTACCGGGACAGGGAACACCGGGGAGCTGTTTTTT CASSATGTGNTGELFF
. TRBJ2-7 TRBD2 TRBV7-6 TGTGCCAGCAGCGCCCTCGCGGGGGGCGAGCAGTACTTC CASSALAGGEQYF
. TRBJ2-1 TRBD1 TRBV10-3 TGTGCCATCAGACCCGCTATAGGGGGACAGGGAGGAATGGGGTACAATGAGCAGTTCTTC CAIRPAIGGQGGMGYNEQFF
. TRBJ1-5 TRBD1 TRBV7-2 TGTGCCAGCAGCTTAGGACAGGGGAGCCAGCCCCAGCATTTT CASSLGQGSQPQHF
. TRBJ2-5 . TRBV5-1 TGCGCCAGCAGCTTGGCCTCTAGCTTACAAGAGACCCAGTACTTC CASSLASSLQETQYF
. TRBJ2-1 . TRBV18 TGTGCCAGCTCAGTCACAACAGGCTCCTACAATGAGCAGTTCTTC CASSVTTGSYNEQFF
. TRBJ1-2 . TRBV5-1 TGCGCCAGCAGCTTGGTAGGCGGTGTGAACTATGGCTACACCTTC CASSLVGGVNYGYTF
. TRBJ1-5 . TRBV6-6 TGTGCCAGCAGTTTCCCTCAGGGGCGCAATCAGCCCCAGCATTTT CASSFPQGRNQPQHF
. TRBJ1-2 TRBD1 TRBV5-1 TGCGCCAGCTCGGAGACAGGGGGCGACTATGGCTACACCTTC CASSETGGDYGYTF
. TRBJ2-7 TRBD2 TRBV6-1 TGTGCCAGCAGTGACAAAGTCCAGGGAGGGAGCGAGCAGTACTTC CASSDKVQGGSEQYF
. TRBJ1-2 TRBD1 TRBV19 TGTGCCAGTAGTTCCCGGGACAGGGGTGTCTATGGCTACACCTTC CASSSRDRGVYGYTF
. TRBJ1-1 . TRBV10-1 TGCGCCAGCAGTGATTCGAACACGTTCACTGAAGCTTTCTTT CASSDSNTFTEAFF
once TRBJ1-2 . TRBV5-5 TGTGCCAGCAGCAGGACAGAAATTTATGGCTACACCTTC CASSRTEIYGYTF
. TRBJ2-2 TRBD1 TRBV7-3 TGTGCCAGCAGCCAAGGGGCAGGGGGGAACACCGGGGAGCTGTTTTTT CASSQGAGGNTGELFF
once TRBJ2-2 . TRBV9 TGTGCCAGCAGGGGGCAGGGGAGTGCCGGGGAGCTGTTTTTT CASRGQGSAGELFF
few TRBJ2-2 TRBD2 TRBV6-5 TGTGCCAGCAGCCGGGAGGGGGGCACCGGGGAGCTGTTTTTT CASSREGGTGELFF
. TRBJ1-2 TRBD1 TRBV5-1 TGCGCCAGCAGCCACGGGACAGAAAACTATGGCTACACCTTC CASSHGTENYGYTF
. TRBJ1-1 . TRBV10-1 TGCGCCAGCAGTGAGGGTACCAGGGGAGAGGCTTTCTTT CASSEGTRGEAFF
. TRBJ2-7 TRBD2 TRBV5-1 TGCGCCAGCAGCTTTGTCAGCAGCGGGGGAATCAACGAGCAGTACTTC CASSFVSSGGINEQYF
. TRBJ1-2 . TRBV19 TGTGCCAGTAGTATAGACTGGCGAGGTTACACCTTC CASSIDWRGYTF
. TRBJ2-3 TRBD2 TRBV6-4 TGTGCCAGCAGTGACTCGAGCGGGGGGAGCACAGATACGCAGTATTTT CASSDSSGGSTDTQYF
once TRBJ2-1 TRBD2 TRBV2 TGTGCCAGCAGTACCGGGACTAGCGTGAATGAGCAGTTCTTC CASSTGTSVNEQFF
. TRBJ2-5 . TRBV9 TGTGCCAGCAGCGAGGGGCCCGCCGAAGAGACCCAGTACTTC CASSEGPAEETQYF
few TRBJ2-3 TRBD1 TRBV6-1 TGTGCCAGCAGTGAAGCGGACAGGGGACGGCAGTATTTT CASSEADRGRQYF
. TRBJ1-5 TRBD1 TRBV19 TGTGCCAGTAGGCGACAGGGGGGCAAGGATCAGCCCCAGCATTTT CASRRQGGKDQPQHF
few TRBJ2-5 TRBD1 TRBV7-9 TGTGCCAGCAGCTCAGGACAGGGGGCTGGTGAGACCCAGTACTTC CASSSGQGAGETQYF
. TRBJ1-1 . TRBV7-2 TGTGCCAGCGGGAGGGGGTTGAACACTGAAGCTTTCTTT CASGRGLNTEAFF
. TRBJ1-2 TRBD1 TRBV11-1 TGTGCCAGCAGCTCGCGGACAGGGGAGGGCTACACCTTC CASSSRTGEGYTF
. TRBJ2-3 TRBD2 TRBV9 TGTGCCAGCAGCGTGACAGCGGGGGCTCGCACAGATACGCAGTATTTT CASSVTAGARTDTQYF
. TRBJ1-1 . TRBV11-2 TGTGCCAGCAGCCTCACAAACAGGGTGGTGTCGATCGAAGCTTTCTTT CASSLTNRVVSIEAFF
. TRBJ1-6 . TRBV30 TGTGCCTGGGCTTCGAGTTCTTCACCCCTCCACTTT CAWASSSSPLHF
. TRBJ1-6 TRBD1 TRBV6-2/TRBV6-3 TGTGCCAGCAGTGTACAGGGGGCCAGGTCACCCCTCCACTTT CASSVQGARSPLHF
. TRBJ1-1 . TRBV5-6 TGTGCCAGCAGCTGGGGGAGGGGTAACACTGAAGCTTTCTTT CASSWGRGNTEAFF
. TRBJ1-1 TRBD1 TRBV19 TGTGCCAGTAACTGGGGACAGGGTGACACTGAAGCTTTCTTT CASNWGQGDTEAFF
. TRBJ1-2 . TRBV6-4 TGTGCCAGCAGTGAAGACGCCCAGATGGGGAGCTGGACGAGGGGCTACACCTTC CASSEDAQMGSWTRGYTF
. TRBJ2-2 . TRBV3-1/TRBV3-2 TGTGCCAGCAGCCAACTAACAGGGACCGGGGAGCTGTTTTTT CASSQLTGTGELFF